Listed below are T cell receptor beta chains from one sample, sequenced in a study of blood T cell repertoires in COVID-19. Profiling relied on immunoSEQ multiplex PCR, and the TCRdb table lists in-frame clones only, not all of them. The sample lists around 300,000 clones; roughly nine tenths were seen once. The sequencing input was PBMCs or T cells enriched from blood (not recorded which). These TCRs come from a woman aged 60-70 years who had recovered from COVID-19. CDR3s include the opening cysteine and the closing phenylalanine or tryptophan. D genes are given only for firm matches. Clone size appears in some rows only: once, few, many, or a class for an expanded clone.

abundance: NA; d_gene: NA; v_gene: TRBV5-1; j_gene: TRBJ2-3; CDR3nt: TGCGCCAGCAGCGCAGGGACAGATACGCAGTATTTT; CDR3aa: CASSAGTDTQYF
abundance: NA; d_gene: TRBD1; v_gene: TRBV5-4; j_gene: TRBJ1-1; CDR3nt: TGTGCCAGCAGCTTTGGGACAGGGCTAACTGAAGCTTTCTTT; CDR3aa: CASSFGTGLTEAFF
abundance: NA; d_gene: NA; v_gene: TRBV7-6; j_gene: TRBJ1-1; CDR3nt: TGTGCCAGCAGCTTAGATCCCCGCCCCGGGGACACTGAAGCTTTCTTT; CDR3aa: CASSLDPRPGDTEAFF
abundance: NA; d_gene: TRBD1; v_gene: TRBV27; j_gene: TRBJ2-7; CDR3nt: TGTGCCAGCACCGGACAGGGGCCCTACGAGCAGTACTTC; CDR3aa: CASTGQGPYEQYF
abundance: once; d_gene: TRBD2; v_gene: TRBV30; j_gene: TRBJ2-7; CDR3nt: TGTGCCTGGACCCCAGCGGGAGGACCCTACGAGCAGTACTTC; CDR3aa: CAWTPAGGPYEQYF
abundance: NA; d_gene: NA; v_gene: TRBV18; j_gene: TRBJ1-5; CDR3nt: TGTGCCAGCTCACCAGGACAGACCACTAAGAATCAGCCCCAGCATTTT; CDR3aa: CASSPGQTTKNQPQHF
abundance: NA; d_gene: NA; v_gene: TRBV7-9; j_gene: TRBJ2-7; CDR3nt: TGTGCCAGCAGCTCCCGGGACACGATCTACGAGCAGTACTTC; CDR3aa: CASSSRDTIYEQYF
abundance: NA; d_gene: TRBD1; v_gene: TRBV27; j_gene: TRBJ2-3; CDR3nt: TGTGCCAGCAGTTTTGACAGGGGTTCGGGTACGCAGTATTTT; CDR3aa: CASSFDRGSGTQYF
abundance: NA; d_gene: NA; v_gene: TRBV7-3; j_gene: TRBJ2-3; CDR3nt: TGTGCCAGCAGCTCCGACTTCACAGATACGCAGTATTTT; CDR3aa: CASSSDFTDTQYF
abundance: NA; d_gene: TRBD1; v_gene: TRBV10-2; j_gene: TRBJ1-6; CDR3nt: TGCGCCAGCAGGGACAGGGGGATCATCTCCCGTTCACCCCTCCACTTT; CDR3aa: CASRDRGIISRSPLHF
abundance: NA; d_gene: NA; v_gene: TRBV2; j_gene: TRBJ1-2; CDR3nt: TGTGCCACGGATGGCTACACCTTC; CDR3aa: CATDGYTF
abundance: NA; d_gene: NA; v_gene: TRBV19; j_gene: TRBJ1-4; CDR3nt: TGTGCCAGTATCAAAAGGGGCCAGGCAACTAATGAAAAACTGTTTTTT; CDR3aa: CASIKRGQATNEKLFF
abundance: NA; d_gene: NA; v_gene: TRBV7-9; j_gene: TRBJ1-4; CDR3nt: TGTGCCAGCAGCTTATTAATGTGGACACGTGGTGAAAAACTGTTTTTT; CDR3aa: CASSLLMWTRGEKLFF
abundance: NA; d_gene: TRBD2; v_gene: TRBV3-1/TRBV3-2; j_gene: TRBJ2-1; CDR3nt: TGTGCCAGCAGCCAAGAGGTGAGGCCTTGGGCTAGCGGGAAGTTCGCCTACAATGAGCAGTTCTTC; CDR3aa: CASSQEVRPWASGKFAYNEQFF
abundance: once; d_gene: NA; v_gene: TRBV29-1; j_gene: TRBJ2-1; CDR3nt: TGCAGCGGGAGGTACAATGAGCAGTTCTTC; CDR3aa: CSGRYNEQFF
abundance: NA; d_gene: NA; v_gene: TRBV2; j_gene: TRBJ1-1; CDR3nt: TGTGCCAGCACTGTGGGACTCAGCAACACTGAAGCTTTCTTT; CDR3aa: CASTVGLSNTEAFF
abundance: NA; d_gene: NA; v_gene: TRBV6-5; j_gene: TRBJ1-6; CDR3nt: TGTGCCAGCAGTAGCGGAAATTCACCCCTCCACTTT; CDR3aa: CASSSGNSPLHF
abundance: NA; d_gene: NA; v_gene: TRBV2; j_gene: TRBJ2-2; CDR3nt: TGTGCCAGCAGTAGGGAAAGCGGATCCGGGGAGCTGTTTTTT; CDR3aa: CASSRESGSGELFF
abundance: NA; d_gene: TRBD1; v_gene: TRBV3-1/TRBV3-2; j_gene: TRBJ1-2; CDR3nt: TGTGCCAGCAGCCAATTAACAGGGGGCGGCTACACCTTC; CDR3aa: CASSQLTGGGYTF
abundance: NA; d_gene: NA; v_gene: TRBV7-9; j_gene: TRBJ1-1; CDR3nt: TGTGCCAGCAGCTTAGGTAGTCAGGGGTTGAACACTGAAGCTTTCTTT; CDR3aa: CASSLGSQGLNTEAFF
abundance: NA; d_gene: NA; v_gene: TRBV19; j_gene: TRBJ1-3; CDR3nt: TGTGCCAGTAGTATAACCTCTACCTCTGGAAACACCATATATTTT; CDR3aa: CASSITSTSGNTIYF
abundance: NA; d_gene: TRBD2; v_gene: TRBV5-1; j_gene: TRBJ2-3; CDR3nt: TGCGCCAGCAGCTCCCTTGGGGGGGCAGATACGCAGTATTTT; CDR3aa: CASSSLGGADTQYF
abundance: NA; d_gene: TRBD1; v_gene: TRBV7-6; j_gene: TRBJ1-2; CDR3nt: TGTGCCATCAACACAGGGGGGGATTATGGCTACACCTTC; CDR3aa: CAINTGGDYGYTF
abundance: NA; d_gene: NA; v_gene: TRBV19; j_gene: TRBJ1-5; CDR3nt: TGTGCCAGTTCAGGGTCCTCTTTGGGGCAGCCCCAGCATTTT; CDR3aa: CASSGSSLGQPQHF
abundance: NA; d_gene: TRBD2; v_gene: TRBV28; j_gene: TRBJ2-1; CDR3nt: TGTGCCAGCAGATCGCTAGCGGGGGACACCTACAATGAGCAGTTCTTC; CDR3aa: CASRSLAGDTYNEQFF
abundance: NA; d_gene: TRBD1; v_gene: TRBV10-1; j_gene: TRBJ2-1; CDR3nt: TGCGCCAGCAGTGAGGGGGGACAGGTATTCTTC; CDR3aa: CASSEGGQVFF
abundance: few; d_gene: NA; v_gene: TRBV5-4; j_gene: TRBJ2-2; CDR3nt: TGTGCCAGCAGCTTGGCACTAGCCGGGGAGCTGTTTTTT; CDR3aa: CASSLALAGELFF
abundance: NA; d_gene: TRBD2; v_gene: TRBV19; j_gene: TRBJ2-1; CDR3nt: TGTGCCAGTGGAACTAGCGGGGGGGTTCGTGAGCAGTTCTTC; CDR3aa: CASGTSGGVREQFF